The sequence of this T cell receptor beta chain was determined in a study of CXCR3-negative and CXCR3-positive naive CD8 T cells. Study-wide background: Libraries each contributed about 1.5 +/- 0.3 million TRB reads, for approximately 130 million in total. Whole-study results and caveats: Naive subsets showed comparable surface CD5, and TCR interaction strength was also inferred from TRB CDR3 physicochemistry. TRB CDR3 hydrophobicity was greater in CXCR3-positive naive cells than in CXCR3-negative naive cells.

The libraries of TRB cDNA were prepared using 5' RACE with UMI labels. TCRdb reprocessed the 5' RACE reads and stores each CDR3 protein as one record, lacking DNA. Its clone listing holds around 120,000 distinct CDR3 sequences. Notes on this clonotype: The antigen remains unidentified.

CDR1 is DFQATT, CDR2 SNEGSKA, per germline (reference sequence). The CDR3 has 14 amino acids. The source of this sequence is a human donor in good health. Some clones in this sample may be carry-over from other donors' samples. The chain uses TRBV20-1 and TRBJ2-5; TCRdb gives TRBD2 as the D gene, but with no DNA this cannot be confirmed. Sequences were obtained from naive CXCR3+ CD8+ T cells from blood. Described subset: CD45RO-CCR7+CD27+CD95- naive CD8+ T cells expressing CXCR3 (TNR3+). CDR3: CSAIRLGDGETQYF.